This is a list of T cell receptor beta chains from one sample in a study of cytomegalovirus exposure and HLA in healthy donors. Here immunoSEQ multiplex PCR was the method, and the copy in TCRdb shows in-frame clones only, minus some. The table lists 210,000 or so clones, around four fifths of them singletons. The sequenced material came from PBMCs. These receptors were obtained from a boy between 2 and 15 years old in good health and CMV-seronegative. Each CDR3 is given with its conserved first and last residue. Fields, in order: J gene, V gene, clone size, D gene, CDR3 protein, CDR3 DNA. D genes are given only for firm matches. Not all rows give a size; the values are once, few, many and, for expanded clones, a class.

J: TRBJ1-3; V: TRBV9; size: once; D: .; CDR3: CASSPGGSGNTIYF; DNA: TGTGCCAGCAGCCCCGGGGGTTCTGGAAACACCATATATTTT
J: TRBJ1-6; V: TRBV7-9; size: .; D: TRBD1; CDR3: CASSLGDRLDSPLHF; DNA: TGTGCCAGCAGCTTGGGGGACAGGTTGGATTCACCCCTCCACTTT
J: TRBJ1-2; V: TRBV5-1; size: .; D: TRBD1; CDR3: CASSPGGTGNYGYTF; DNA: TGCGCCAGCAGCCCGGGGGGGACAGGGAACTATGGCTACACCTTC
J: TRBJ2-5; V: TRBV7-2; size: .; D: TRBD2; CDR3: CASSAHPAPRGGETQYF; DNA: TGTGCCAGCAGCGCCCACCCAGCACCCCGGGGGGGCGAGACCCAGTACTTC
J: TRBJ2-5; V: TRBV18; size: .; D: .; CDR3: CASSPPPTVCTETQYF; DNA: TGTGCCAGCTCACCACCCCCCACAGTTTGCACTGAGACCCAGTACTTC
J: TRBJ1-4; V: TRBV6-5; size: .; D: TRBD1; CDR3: CASSYSTGTVNEKLFF; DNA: TGTGCCAGCAGTTATTCTACCGGGACAGTTAATGAAAAACTGTTTTTT
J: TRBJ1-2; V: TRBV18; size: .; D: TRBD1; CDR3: CASSQSYRGTNYGYTF; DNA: TGTGCCAGCTCGCAATCTTACAGGGGGACCAACTATGGCTACACCTTC
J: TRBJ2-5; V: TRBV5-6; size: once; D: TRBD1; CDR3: CASSSNQGAFWETQYF; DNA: TGTGCCAGCAGTTCGAACCAGGGGGCCTTTTGGGAGACCCAGTACTTC
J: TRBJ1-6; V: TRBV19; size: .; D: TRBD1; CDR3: CASSTSRTGSYNSPLHF; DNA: TGTGCCAGTAGTACCTCCCGGACAGGCTCCTATAATTCACCCCTCCACTTT
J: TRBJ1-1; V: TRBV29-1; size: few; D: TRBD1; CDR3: CSVPGQGNTEAFF; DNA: TGCAGCGTACCGGGACAGGGGAACACTGAAGCTTTCTTT
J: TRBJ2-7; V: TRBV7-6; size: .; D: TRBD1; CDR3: CASSPSGTGSYEQYF; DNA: TGTGCCAGCAGCCCGTCGGGGACAGGCTCCTACGAGCAGTACTTC
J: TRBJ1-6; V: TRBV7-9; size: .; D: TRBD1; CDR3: CASSLVEGANSPLHF; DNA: TGTGCCAGCAGCTTAGTAGAGGGGGCTAATTCACCCCTCCACTTT
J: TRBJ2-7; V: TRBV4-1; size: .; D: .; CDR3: CASSQEGARLSNYEQYF; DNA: TGCGCCAGCAGCCAAGAGGGAGCGCGGCTTTCGAACTACGAGCAGTACTTC
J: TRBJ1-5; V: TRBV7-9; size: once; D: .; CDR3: CASSFPGQPQHF; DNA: TGTGCCAGCAGCTTCCCGGGGCAGCCCCAGCATTTT
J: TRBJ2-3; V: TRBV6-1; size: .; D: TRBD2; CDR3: CASSEAGLAGADTQYF; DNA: TGTGCCAGCAGTGAAGCGGGACTAGCGGGCGCGGATACGCAGTATTTT
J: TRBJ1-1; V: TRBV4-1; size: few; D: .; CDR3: CATSEVGVNTEAFF; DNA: TGCGCCACCTCCGAGGTAGGGGTGAACACTGAAGCTTTCTTT
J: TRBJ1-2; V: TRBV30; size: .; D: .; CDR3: CAWTPDYFGGYTF; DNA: TGTGCCTGGACCCCGGACTATTTTGGTGGCTACACCTTC
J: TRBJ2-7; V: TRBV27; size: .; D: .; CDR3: CASRGDLDYEQYF; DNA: TGTGCCAGCAGGGGGGACTTAGATTACGAGCAGTACTTC
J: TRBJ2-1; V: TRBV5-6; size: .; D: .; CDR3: CASSFLGVGEQFF; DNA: TGTGCCAGCAGCTTCTTAGGAGTGGGTGAGCAGTTCTTC
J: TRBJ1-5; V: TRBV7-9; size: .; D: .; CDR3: CASSFTGSNQPQHF; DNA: TGTGCCAGCAGCTTCACGGGAAGCAATCAGCCCCAGCATTTT
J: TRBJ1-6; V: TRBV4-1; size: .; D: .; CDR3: CASSPQGSRGDPLHF; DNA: TGCGCCAGCAGTCCCCAGGGGTCGCGAGGGGACCCCCTCCACTTT
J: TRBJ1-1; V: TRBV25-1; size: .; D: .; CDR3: CASSEWGPNTEAFF; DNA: TGTGCCAGCAGTGAATGGGGGCCGAACACTGAAGCTTTCTTT
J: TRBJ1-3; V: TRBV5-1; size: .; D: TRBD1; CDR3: CASSETGPLSGNTIYF; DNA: TGCGCCAGCAGCGAGACAGGGCCGCTCTCTGGAAACACCATATATTTT
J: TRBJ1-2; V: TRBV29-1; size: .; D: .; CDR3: CSVRTGTYGYTF; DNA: TGCAGCGTTAGAACAGGGACATATGGCTACACCTTC
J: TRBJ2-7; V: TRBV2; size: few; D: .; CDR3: CASSEDRGGYYEQYF; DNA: TGTGCCAGCAGTGAAGATCGCGGGGGCTACTACGAGCAGTACTTC
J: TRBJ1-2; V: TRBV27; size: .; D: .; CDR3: CASSLSIGRGKDGYTF; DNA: TGTGCCAGCAGTTTATCGATCGGCAGGGGAAAGGATGGCTACACCTTC
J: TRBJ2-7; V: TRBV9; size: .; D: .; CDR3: CASRVSGLSYEQYF; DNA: TGTGCCAGCAGAGTTAGCGGTCTTTCCTACGAGCAGTACTTC
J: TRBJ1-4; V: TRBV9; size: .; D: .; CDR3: CASSLEGNGGPNEKLFF; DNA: TGTGCCAGCAGTCTGGAGGGGAACGGGGGTCCGAATGAAAAACTGTTTTTT
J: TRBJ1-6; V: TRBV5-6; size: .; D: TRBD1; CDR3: CASSLRDRANSPLHF; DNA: TGTGCCAGCAGCCTCCGGGACAGGGCTAATTCACCCCTCCACTTT
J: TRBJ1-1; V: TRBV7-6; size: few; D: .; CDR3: CASSSTGNTEAFF; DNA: TGTGCCAGCAGCTCGACAGGGAACACTGAAGCTTTCTTT
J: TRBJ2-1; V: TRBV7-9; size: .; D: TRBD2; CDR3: CASSLGLAGHSYNEQFF; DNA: TGTGCCAGCAGCTTGGGACTAGCGGGGCATTCCTACAATGAGCAGTTCTTC
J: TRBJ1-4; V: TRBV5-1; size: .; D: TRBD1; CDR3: CASSRDRGTNEKLFF; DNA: TGCGCCAGCAGCAGAGACAGGGGGACTAATGAAAAACTGTTTTTT
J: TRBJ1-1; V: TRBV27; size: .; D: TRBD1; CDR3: CASSRTGRYTEAFF; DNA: TGTGCCAGCAGCCGGACAGGCCGTTACACTGAAGCTTTCTTT
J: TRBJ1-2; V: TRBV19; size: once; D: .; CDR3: CATADGSNYGYTF; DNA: TGTGCCACCGCGGACGGGAGTAACTATGGCTACACCTTC
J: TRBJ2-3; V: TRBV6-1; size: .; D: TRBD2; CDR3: CASSDRAGAVTDTQYF; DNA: TGTGCCAGCAGTGACCGGGCGGGAGCAGTAACAGATACGCAGTATTTT
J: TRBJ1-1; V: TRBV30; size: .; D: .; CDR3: CAWTAGKTEAFF; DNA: TGTGCCTGGACCGCGGGTAAGACTGAAGCTTTCTTT
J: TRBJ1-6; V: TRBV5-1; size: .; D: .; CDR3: CASSLSNSPLHF; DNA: TGCGCCAGCAGCTTGTCAAATTCACCCCTCCACTTT